This paragraph reports one T cell receptor beta chain. Its antigen is unidentified. The source of the sample is a study of response to subunit inactivated influenza vaccine. Study results and caveats: Authors suggested few new T cells are recruited by each seasonal influenza vaccination.

From the RT-PCR reads, TCRdb called clonotypes with MiXCR, one entry per CDR3 protein. The sample carries 500,000 to 600,000 distinct CDR3 sequences, under 15% recorded once. This TCR was sampled from a man aged 45-65 years who received an inactivated influenza vaccine. Material: PBMCs from blood, obtained about 6 weeks after vaccination.

The CDR3 DNA sequence: TGTGCCAGCACCCCCGGGAGGGGGGGGAGGACAGATACGCAGTATTTT. Protein sequence: CASTPGRGGRTDTQYF. The V gene is TRBV11-2, the J gene TRBJ2-3; 8 bases match TRBD2. Germline trimming cut 7 bases from V and 3 bases from J; bases unmatched to any gene: 12. This CDR3 spans 16 amino acids. Germline V gene lookup returns CDR1 SGHAT and CDR2 FQNNGV.